This T cell receptor (beta chain) was profiled in a study of T cells in Graves' hyperthyroidism and ophthalmopathy. The V gene's germline CDR1 is SGHTA and CDR2 FQGTGA. With 4 bases removed from V and 0 bases from J, the gap between germline ends came to 6 bases. There are 13 residues in the CDR3. This clonotype was picked up many times. RNA transcripts yielded amplified TCR beta CDR3 regions. The primer set for the first-round RT-PCR of the TCR CDR3 was HTBI. Using its own MiXCR run on the multiplex PCR reads, TCRdb lists one record per CDR3 protein. The table includes around 240,000 distinct CDR3 sequences, roughly 17% detected once. Diagnosis relied on clinical symptoms, serum thyroxine and TRAb, thyroid ultrasound and orbital computed tomography.

Sequenced: blood. V and J are TRBV7-3 and TRBJ1-1; D unresolved. This receptor was identified in a woman between 18 and 29 years old with Graves' ophthalmopathy. CDR3 amino acids: CASSSIMNTEAFF. The CDR3 region has the DNA TGTGCCAGCAGCTCGATTATGAACACTGAAGCTTTCTTT.